The sequence of this T cell receptor beta chain was determined in a study of control samples from healthy donors and cancer patients. CDR3 length: 16 amino acids. V lost 2 bases and J lost 1; bases outside the gene matches: 4. The germline CDR1 and CDR2 sequences are LGHDT and YNNKEL (reference sequence). Using immunoSEQ multiplex PCR, the repertoire was profiled, and TCRdb retains in-frame clones only, with some absent. The sample holds tens of thousands of clones, approximately 84% seen once. V gene TRBV3-1 (or the pseudogene TRBV3-2) combines with J gene TRBJ2-2, with TRBD2 matching over 7 bases. This sequence was found in a man aged 70 or older with lung cancer. The sequenced sample was PBMCs. DNA of the CDR3: TGTGCCAGCAGCCAATGGCTAGCGGTGAACACCGGGGAGCTGTTTTTT. Translating gives CASSQWLAVNTGELFF.